What follows is one TCR beta chain and its context. Germline trimming cut 4 bases from V and 2 bases from J; bases unmatched to any gene: 6. This CDR3 is 15 amino acids long. Looked up from germline, CDR1 is SGHNT and CDR2 is YENEEA. Every subset's genomic DNA went evenly onto several immunoSEQ plates. The repertoire was sequenced with immunoSEQ multiplex PCR; TCRdb's copy has only in-frame clones and lacks some. The data show roughly 2.5 million clones, roughly nine tenths seen once. The data stem from a study of shared clonotypes between healthy human individuals. Whole-study context: Donors had three CD4 naive, three CD4 memory, two CD8 naive and one CD8 memory plate apiece.

Study donors comprised healthy, HIV-negative adults devoid of recent acute infection or vaccination. Subsets obtained from CD4+ cells comprised CD45RA+ naive and CD45RA-negative memory cells. Specimen: naive CD4+ T cells sorted from blood. Subset meaning: CD45RA+ positively selected. The chain has TRBV11-3 and TRBJ2-5, with 8 bases matching TRBD1. This sequence originates from a man aged 18 to 30 in good health. The CDR3: CASSSGQGAQETQYF. CDR3 DNA sequence: TGTGCCAGCAGCTCCGGACAGGGAGCTCAAGAGACCCAGTACTTC. The full variable domain, completed using reference TRBV11-3 and TRBJ2-5, is EAGVVQSPRYKIIEKKQPVAFWCNPISGHNTLYWYLQNLGQGPELLIRYENEEAVDDSQLPKDRFSAERLKGVDSTLKIQPAELGDSAVYLCASSSGQGAQETQYFGPGTRLLVL.